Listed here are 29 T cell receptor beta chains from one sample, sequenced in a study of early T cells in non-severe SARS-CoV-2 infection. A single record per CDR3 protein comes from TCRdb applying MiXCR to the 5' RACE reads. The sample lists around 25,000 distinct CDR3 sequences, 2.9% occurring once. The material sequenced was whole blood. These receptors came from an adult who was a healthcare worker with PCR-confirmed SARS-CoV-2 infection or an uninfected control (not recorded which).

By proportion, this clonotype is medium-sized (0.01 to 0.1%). CDR3 in DNA: TGTGCCAGCAGCCAAGGGCTAGCGGGGGGAAATGAGCAGTTCTTC. This sequence encodes CASSQGLAGGNEQFF. V usage is TRBV3-1 and J usage is TRBJ2-1; 11 bases map to TRBD2. Germline assignment: CDR1 LGHDT and CDR2 YNNKEL (reference sequence). The junction had 3 bases not matched to a gene; V was cut back by 1 base and J by 7 bases. The CDR3 runs 15 residues.

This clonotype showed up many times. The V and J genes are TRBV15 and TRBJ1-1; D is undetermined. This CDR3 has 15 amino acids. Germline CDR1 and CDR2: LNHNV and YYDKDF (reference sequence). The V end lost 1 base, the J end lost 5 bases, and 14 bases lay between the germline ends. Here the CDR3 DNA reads TGTGCCACCAGCAGAGCGAGCTCAGCCTCTACTGAAGCTTTCTTT. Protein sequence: CATSRASSASTEAFF.

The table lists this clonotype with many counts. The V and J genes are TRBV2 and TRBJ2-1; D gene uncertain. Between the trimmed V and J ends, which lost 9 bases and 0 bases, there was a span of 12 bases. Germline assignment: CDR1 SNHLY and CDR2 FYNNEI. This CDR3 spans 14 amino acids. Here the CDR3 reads CARVDWSSYNEQFF. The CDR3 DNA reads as TGTGCCAGAGTCGATTGGAGCTCCTACAATGAGCAGTTCTTC.

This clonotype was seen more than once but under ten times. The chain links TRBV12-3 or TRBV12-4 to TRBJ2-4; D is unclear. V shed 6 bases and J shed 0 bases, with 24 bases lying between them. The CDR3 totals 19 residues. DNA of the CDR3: TGTGCCAGCAGACGTTCGGGTCAAGGCTTAACTCTAGCCAAAAACATTCAGTACTTC. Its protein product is CASRRSGQGLTLAKNIQYF.

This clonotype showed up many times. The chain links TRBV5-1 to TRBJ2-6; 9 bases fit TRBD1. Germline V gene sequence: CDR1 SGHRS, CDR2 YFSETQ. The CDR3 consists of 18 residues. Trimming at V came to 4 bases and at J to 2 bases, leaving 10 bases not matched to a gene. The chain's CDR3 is CASSPRTGDITGANVLTF. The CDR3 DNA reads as TGCGCCAGCAGCCCCCGGACAGGGGATATCACTGGGGCCAACGTCCTGACTTTC.

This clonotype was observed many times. The CDR3 here is CASSIQGTYGYTF. Written as DNA, the CDR3 is TGTGCCAGTAGTATCCAAGGGACATACGGCTACACCTTC. The rearrangement joins TRBV19 to TRBJ1-2; D is perhaps TRBD1 (6 bases). Trimming took 3 bases from V and 8 from J, leaving 13 bases between them. The CDR3 length is 13 residues. CDR1 and CDR2 (germline): LNHDA, SQIVND (reference sequence). Full variable domain (missing parts from reference TRBV19 and TRBJ1-2): DGGITQSPKYLFRKEGQNVTLSCEQNLNHDAMYWYRQDPGQGLRLIYYSQIVNDFQKGDIAEGYSVSREKKESFPLTVTSAQKNPTAFYLCASSIQGTYGYTFGSGTRLTVV.

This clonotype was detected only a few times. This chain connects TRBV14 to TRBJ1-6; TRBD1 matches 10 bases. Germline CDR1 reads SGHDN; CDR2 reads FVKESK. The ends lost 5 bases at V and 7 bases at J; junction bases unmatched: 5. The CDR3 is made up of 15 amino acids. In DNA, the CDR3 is TGTGCCAGCAGCTGGGGGACAGGGGTAAATTCACCCCTCCACTTT. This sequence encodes CASSWGTGVNSPLHF.

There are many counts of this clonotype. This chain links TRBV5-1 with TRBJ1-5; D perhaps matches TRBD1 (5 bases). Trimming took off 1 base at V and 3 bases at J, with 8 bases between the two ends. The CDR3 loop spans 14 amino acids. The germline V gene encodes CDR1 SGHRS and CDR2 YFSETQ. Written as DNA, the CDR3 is TGCGCCAGCAGCTTGAAGGACAACAATCAGCCCCAGCATTTT. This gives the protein CASSLKDNNQPQHF.

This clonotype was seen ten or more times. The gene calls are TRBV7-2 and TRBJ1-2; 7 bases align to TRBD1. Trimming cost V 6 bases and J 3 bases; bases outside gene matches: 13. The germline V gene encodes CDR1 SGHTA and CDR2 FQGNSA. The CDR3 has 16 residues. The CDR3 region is CASSPDATGNYYGYTF. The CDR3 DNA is TGTGCCAGCAGTCCTGACGCGACAGGGAATTACTATGGCTACACCTTC.

CDR3 coding DNA: TGTGCCAGCAGACACGCTCGGGGGCGCACAGATACGCAGTATTTT. This sequence encodes CASRHARGRTDTQYF. This chain connects TRBV27 to TRBJ2-3; D assignment may be TRBD1 or TRBD2 (6 bases each). The ends were cut back, 6 bases at V and 1 base at J, with 14 bases in the middle. The germline V gene has CDR1 MNHEY and CDR2 SMNVEV (reference sequence). The CDR3 consists of 15 residues.

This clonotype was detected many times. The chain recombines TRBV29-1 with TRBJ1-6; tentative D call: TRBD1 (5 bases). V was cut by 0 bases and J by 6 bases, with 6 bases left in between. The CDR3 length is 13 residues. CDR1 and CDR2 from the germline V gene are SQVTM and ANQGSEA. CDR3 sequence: CSVEEGVNSPLHF. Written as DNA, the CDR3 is TGCAGCGTTGAAGAAGGGGTTAATTCACCCCTCCACTTT.

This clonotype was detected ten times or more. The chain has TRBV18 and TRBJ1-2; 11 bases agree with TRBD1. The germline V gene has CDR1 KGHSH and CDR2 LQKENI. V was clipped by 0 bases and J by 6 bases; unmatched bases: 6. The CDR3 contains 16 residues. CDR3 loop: CASSPPIGQGADGYTF. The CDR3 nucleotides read TGTGCCAGCTCACCACCGATAGGACAGGGGGCAGATGGCTACACCTTC.

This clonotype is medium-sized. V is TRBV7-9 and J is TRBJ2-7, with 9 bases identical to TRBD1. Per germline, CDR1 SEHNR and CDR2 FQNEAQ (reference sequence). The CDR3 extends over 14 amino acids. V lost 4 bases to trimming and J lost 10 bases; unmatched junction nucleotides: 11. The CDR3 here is CASSSSRDREDQYV. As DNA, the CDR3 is TGTGCCAGCAGCTCCTCCCGGGACAGGGAGGATCAGTACGTC.

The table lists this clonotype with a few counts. The CDR3 nucleotides read TGTGCCAGCAGTGATCATCTCTCCGCGGGGCGGGGGATGAGCATTCAGTACTTC. It yields the protein CASSDHLSAGRGMSIQYF. The chain recombines TRBV6-1 with TRBJ2-4, with 7 bases aligning to TRBD2. This CDR3 is built from 18 residues. CDR1 MNHNS and CDR2 SASEGT come from the germline V gene. With V trimmed by 3 bases and J by 9 bases, 20 bases remained unmatched.

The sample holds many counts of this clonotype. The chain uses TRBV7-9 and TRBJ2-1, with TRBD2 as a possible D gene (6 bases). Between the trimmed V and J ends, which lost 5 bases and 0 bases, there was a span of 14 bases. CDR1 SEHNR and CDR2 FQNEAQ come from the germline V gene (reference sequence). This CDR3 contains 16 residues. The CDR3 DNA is TGTGCCAGCAGCCGCCTGGCGGGGCCCTCCTACAATGAGCAGTTCTTC. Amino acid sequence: CASSRLAGPSYNEQFF.

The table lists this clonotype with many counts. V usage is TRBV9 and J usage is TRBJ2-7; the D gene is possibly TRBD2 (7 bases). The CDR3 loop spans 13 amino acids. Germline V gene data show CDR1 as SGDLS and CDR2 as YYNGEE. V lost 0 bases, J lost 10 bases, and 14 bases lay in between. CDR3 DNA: TGTGCCAGCAGCGTAGTCGGGGGGCCAATCCAGTACGTC. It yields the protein CASSVVGGPIQYV.

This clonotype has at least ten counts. The CDR3 DNA is TGCAGCGCCCTGGGGGGGCTTAACTATGGCTACACCTTC. Translation gives CSALGGLNYGYTF. The chain recombines TRBV29-1 with TRBJ1-2; a possible D gene is TRBD1 (6 bases). The CDR3 length is 13 residues. The V gene lost 7 bases and the J gene lost 1 base, with 13 bases spanning the gap. Germline-derived CDR1 and CDR2 are SQVTM and ANQGSEA. The full variable domain, in which reference TRBV29-1 and TRBJ1-2 provide the parts outside the CDR3, is SAVISQKPSRDICQRGTSLTIQCQVDSQVTMMFWYRQQPGQSLTLIATANQGSEATYESGFVIDKFPISRPNLTFSTLTVSNMSPEDSSIYLCSALGGLNYGYTFGSGTRLTVV.

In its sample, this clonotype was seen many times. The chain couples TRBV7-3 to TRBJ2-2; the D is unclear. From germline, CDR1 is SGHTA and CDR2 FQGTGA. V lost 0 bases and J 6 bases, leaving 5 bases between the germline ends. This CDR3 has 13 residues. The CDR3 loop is CASSLTGPGELFF. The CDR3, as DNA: TGTGCCAGCAGCTTAACCGGGCCCGGGGAGCTGTTTTTT.

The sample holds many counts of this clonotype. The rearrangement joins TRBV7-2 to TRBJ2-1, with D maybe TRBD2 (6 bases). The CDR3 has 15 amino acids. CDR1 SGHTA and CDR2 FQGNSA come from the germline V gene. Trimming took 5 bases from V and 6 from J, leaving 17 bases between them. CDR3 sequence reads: CASSRYRDSLNEQFF. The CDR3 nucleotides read TGTGCCAGCAGCCGGTACCGGGACTCCCTCAATGAGCAGTTCTTC.

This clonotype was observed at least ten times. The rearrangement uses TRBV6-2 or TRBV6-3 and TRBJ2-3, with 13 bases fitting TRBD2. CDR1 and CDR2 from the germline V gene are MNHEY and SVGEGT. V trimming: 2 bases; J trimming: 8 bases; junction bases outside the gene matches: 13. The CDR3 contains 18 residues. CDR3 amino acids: CASSYQRLGLAGKVTQYF. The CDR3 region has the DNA TGTGCCAGCAGTTACCAAAGATTGGGACTAGCGGGGAAGGTTACGCAGTATTTT.

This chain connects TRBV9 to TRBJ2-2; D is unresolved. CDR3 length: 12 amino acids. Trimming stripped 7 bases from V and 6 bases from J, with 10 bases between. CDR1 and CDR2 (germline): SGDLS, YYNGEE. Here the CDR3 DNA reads TGTGCCAGCGCAGTTCTAGCCGGGGAGCTGTTTTTT. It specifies CASAVLAGELFF. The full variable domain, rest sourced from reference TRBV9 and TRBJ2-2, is DSGVTQTPKHLITATGQRVTLRCSPRSGDLSVYWYQQSLDQGLQFLIQYYNGEERAKGNILERFSAQQFPDLHSELNLSSLELGDSALYFCASAVLAGELFFGEGSRLTVL.

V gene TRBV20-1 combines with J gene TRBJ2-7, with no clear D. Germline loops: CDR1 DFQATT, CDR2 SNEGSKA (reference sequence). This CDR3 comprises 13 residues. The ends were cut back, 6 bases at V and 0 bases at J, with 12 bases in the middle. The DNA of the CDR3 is TGCAGTGCGTCCCCGTTCAGCTCCTACGAGCAGTACGTC. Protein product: CSASPFSSYEQYV.

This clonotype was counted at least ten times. The CDR3 spells CASSPRSGVDTQYF. The CDR3 bases are TGTGCCAGCAGCCCCAGATCAGGGGTAGATACGCAGTATTTT. This chain links TRBV9 with TRBJ2-3; TRBD1 is a possible D gene (6 bases). The CDR3 sequence is 14 residues long. Germline CDR1 reads SGDLS; CDR2 reads YYNGEE. V gave up 4 bases and J gave up 5 bases, with 14 bases separating them.

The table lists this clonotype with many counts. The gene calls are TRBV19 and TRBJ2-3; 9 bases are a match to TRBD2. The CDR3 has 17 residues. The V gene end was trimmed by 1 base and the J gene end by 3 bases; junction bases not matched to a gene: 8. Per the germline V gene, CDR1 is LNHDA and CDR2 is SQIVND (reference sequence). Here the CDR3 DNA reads TGTGCCAGTAGTATAGTGGGACTAGCATTTGGTACAGATACGCAGTATTTT. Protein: CASSIVGLAFGTDTQYF.

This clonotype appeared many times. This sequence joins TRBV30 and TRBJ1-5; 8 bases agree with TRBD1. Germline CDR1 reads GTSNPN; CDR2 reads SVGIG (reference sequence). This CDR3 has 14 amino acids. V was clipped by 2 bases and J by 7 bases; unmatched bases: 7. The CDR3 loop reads CAWSKGQGGQPQHF. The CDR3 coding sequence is TGTGCCTGGAGTAAAGGACAGGGAGGACAGCCCCAGCATTTT.

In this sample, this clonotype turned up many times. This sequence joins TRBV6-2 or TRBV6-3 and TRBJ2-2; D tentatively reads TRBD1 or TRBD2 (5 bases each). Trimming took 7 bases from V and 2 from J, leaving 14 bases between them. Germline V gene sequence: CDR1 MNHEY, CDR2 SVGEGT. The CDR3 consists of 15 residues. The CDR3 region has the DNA TGTGCCAGCACCCCTGGGACGGTAAACACCGGGGAGCTGTTTTTT. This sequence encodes CASTPGTVNTGELFF.

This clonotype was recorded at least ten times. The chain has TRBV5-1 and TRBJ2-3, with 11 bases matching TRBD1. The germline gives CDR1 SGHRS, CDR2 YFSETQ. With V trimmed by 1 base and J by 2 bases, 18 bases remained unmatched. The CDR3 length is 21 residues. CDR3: CASSLMRTGGPETPNTDTQYF. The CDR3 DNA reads TGCGCCAGCAGCTTGATGAGGACAGGGGGCCCGGAGACCCCTAACACAGATACGCAGTATTTT.

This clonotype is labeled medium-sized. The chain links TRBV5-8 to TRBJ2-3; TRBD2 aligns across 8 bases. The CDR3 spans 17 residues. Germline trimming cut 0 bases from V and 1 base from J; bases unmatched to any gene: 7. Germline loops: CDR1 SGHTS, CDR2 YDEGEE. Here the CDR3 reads CASSLAKRGGRTDTQYF. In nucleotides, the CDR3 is TGTGCCAGCAGCTTGGCCAAACGGGGGGGCCGCACAGATACGCAGTATTTT.

CDR3 in DNA: TGTGCCAGCAGCTTCCTCTCTGGGACTAGCGGGGGGTCCTACAATGAGCAGTTCTTC. Its protein product is CASSFLSGTSGGSYNEQFF. V gene TRBV7-6 combines with J gene TRBJ2-1; 15 bases are a match to TRBD2. CDR3 length: 19 residues. Germline CDR1 and CDR2: SGHVS and FNYEAQ. V shed 3 bases and J 1 base; nucleotides not matched to a gene: 7.